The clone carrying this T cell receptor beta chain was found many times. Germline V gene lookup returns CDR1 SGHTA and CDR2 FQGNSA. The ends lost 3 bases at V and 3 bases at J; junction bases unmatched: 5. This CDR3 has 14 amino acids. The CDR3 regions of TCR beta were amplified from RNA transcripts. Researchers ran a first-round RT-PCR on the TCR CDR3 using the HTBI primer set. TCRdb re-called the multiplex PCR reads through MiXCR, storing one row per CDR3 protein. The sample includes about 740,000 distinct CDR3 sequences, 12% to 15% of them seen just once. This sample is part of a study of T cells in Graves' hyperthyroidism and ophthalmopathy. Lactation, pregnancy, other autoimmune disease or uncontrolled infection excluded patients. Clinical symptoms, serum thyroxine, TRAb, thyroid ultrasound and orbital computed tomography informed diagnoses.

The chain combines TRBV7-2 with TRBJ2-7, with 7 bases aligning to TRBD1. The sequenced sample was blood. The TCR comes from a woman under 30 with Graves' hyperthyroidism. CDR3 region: CASSLRGLYYEQYF. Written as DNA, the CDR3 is TGTGCCAGCAGCTTGAGGGGGCTCTACTACGAGCAGTACTTC.